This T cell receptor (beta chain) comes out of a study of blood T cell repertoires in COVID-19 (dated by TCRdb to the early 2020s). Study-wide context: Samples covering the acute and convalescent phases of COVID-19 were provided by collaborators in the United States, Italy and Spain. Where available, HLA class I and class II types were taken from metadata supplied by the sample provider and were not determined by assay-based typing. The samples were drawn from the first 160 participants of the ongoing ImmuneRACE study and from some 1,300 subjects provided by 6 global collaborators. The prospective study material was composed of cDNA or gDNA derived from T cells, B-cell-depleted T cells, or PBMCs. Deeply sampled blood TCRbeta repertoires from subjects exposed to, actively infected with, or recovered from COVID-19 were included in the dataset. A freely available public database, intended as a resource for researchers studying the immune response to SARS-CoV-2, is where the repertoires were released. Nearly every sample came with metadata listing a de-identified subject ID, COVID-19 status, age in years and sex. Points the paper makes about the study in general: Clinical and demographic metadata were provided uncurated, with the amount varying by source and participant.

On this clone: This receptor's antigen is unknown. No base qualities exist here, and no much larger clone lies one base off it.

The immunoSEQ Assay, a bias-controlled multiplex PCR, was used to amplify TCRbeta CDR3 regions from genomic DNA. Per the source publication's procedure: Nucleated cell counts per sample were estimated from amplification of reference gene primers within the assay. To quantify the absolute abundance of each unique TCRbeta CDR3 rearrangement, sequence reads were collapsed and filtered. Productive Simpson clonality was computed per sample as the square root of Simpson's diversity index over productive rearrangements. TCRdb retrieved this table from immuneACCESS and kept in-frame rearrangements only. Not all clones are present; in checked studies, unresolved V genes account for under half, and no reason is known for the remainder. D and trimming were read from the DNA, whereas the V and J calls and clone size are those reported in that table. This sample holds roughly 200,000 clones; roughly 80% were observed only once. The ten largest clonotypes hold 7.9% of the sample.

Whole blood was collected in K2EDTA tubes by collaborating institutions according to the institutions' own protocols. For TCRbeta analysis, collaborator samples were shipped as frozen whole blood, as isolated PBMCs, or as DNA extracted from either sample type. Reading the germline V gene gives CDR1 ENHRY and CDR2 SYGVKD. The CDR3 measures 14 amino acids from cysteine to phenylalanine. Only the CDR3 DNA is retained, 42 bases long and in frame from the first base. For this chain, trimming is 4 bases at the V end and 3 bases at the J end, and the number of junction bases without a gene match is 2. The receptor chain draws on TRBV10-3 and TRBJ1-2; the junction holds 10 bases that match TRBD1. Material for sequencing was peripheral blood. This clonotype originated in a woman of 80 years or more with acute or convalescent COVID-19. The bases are TGTGCCATCAGTGGTGGGACAGGGGACTATGGCTACACCTTC. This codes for CAISGGTGDYGYTF.